What follows are 20 T cell receptor beta chains derived from one specimen sequenced in a study of beta chain features in type 1 diabetes. Isolated RNA was reverse transcribed in full, so expressed TCRB transcripts were sequenced. Profiling relied on immunoSEQ multiplex PCR, and the TCRdb table lists in-frame clones only, not all of them. The table shows 130,000 to 150,000 clones, with under 60% occurring only once. Sequenced: Tregs from blood. These receptors came from a man aged 18 to 35 in good health.

The chain recombines TRBV4-3 with TRBJ2-7; 8 positions agree with TRBD2. CDR3 size: 15 residues. V trimming: 0 bases; J trimming: 5 bases; junction bases outside the gene matches: 6. Germline V CDR1 and CDR2: LGHNA, YSLEER. Here the CDR3 DNA reads TGCGCCAGCAGCCAAGAGCCCGGGAGGGTCGACGAGCAGTACTTC. Its translation: CASSQEPGRVDEQYF.

This clone was seen more than once but under ten times. V gene TRBV29-1 combines with J gene TRBJ2-2; D gene ambiguous. With 4 bases removed from V and 1 base from J, the gap between germline ends came to 4 bases. Germline lookup yields CDR1 SQVTM and CDR2 ANQGSEA. The CDR3 length is 12 residues. CDR3 residues: CSVGQNTGELFF. For the CDR3, the DNA is TGCAGCGTTGGGCAGAACACCGGGGAGCTGTTTTTT.

The chain has TRBV7-9 and TRBJ1-2; D possibly corresponds to TRBD1 (5 bases). Germline V gene lookup returns CDR1 SEHNR and CDR2 FQNEAQ (reference sequence). This CDR3 spans 15 amino acids. Trimming cost V 6 bases and J 2 bases, with 16 bases left between them. As DNA, the CDR3 is TGTGCCAGCAGTAAAACCAGGGCGGAAAACTATGGCTACACCTTC. Amino acid sequence: CASSKTRAENYGYTF.

This clone was observed a few times. This chain uses TRBV7-2 with TRBJ1-1; weak D call: TRBD1 (5 bases). From germline, CDR1 is SGHTA and CDR2 FQGNSA. The CDR3 sequence is 17 residues long. V lost 7 bases and J lost 1, with 22 bases in between. CDR3 sequence reads: CASIFGTLGTPNTEAFF. The CDR3 coding sequence is TGTGCCAGCATATTCGGAACTCTCGGGACTCCGAACACTGAAGCTTTCTTT.

The chain is built from TRBV29-1 and TRBJ2-7; 8 bases are shared with TRBD1. There are 13 residues in the CDR3. V was clipped by 6 bases and J by 2 bases; unmatched bases: 6. Germline V gene sequence: CDR1 SQVTM, CDR2 ANQGSEA. In DNA, the CDR3 is TGCAGCGTCGCCGGGACAGGAGCCTACGAGCAGTACTTC. It yields the protein CSVAGTGAYEQYF.

This chain uses TRBV7-9 with TRBJ1-6, with 7 nucleotides matching TRBD1. The CDR3 is 14 amino acids. Germline CDR1 is SEHNR and CDR2 is FQNEAQ (reference sequence). After removal of 1 base from V and 9 bases from J, the junction contained 3 bases not matched to a gene. CDR3 sequence: CASSLGQGSSPLHF. The CDR3 DNA reads as TGTGCCAGCAGCTTAGGACAGGGAAGTTCACCCCTCCACTTT. The full variable domain, rest sourced from reference TRBV7-9 and TRBJ1-6, is DTGVSQNPRHKITKRGQNVTFRCDPISEHNRLYWYRQTLGQGPEFLTYFQNEAQLEKSRLLSDRFSAERPKGSFSTLEIQRTEQGDSAMYLCASSLGQGSSPLHFGNGTRLTVT.

The rearrangement joins TRBV28 to TRBJ1-4; 7 nucleotides line up with TRBD1. The V gene's germline CDR1 is MDHEN and CDR2 SYDVKM. CDR3 length: 16 amino acids. J gave up 5 bases and V 3 bases, and 9 bases lay outside the gene matches. CDR3 coding DNA: TGTGCCAGCAGTTTGTCCGGGACAGCTAGGAATGAAAAACTGTTTTTT. Protein product: CASSLSGTARNEKLFF. The entire variable domain, with the rest obtained from reference TRBV28 and TRBJ1-4, is as follows: DVKVTQSSRYLVKRTGEKVFLECVQDMDHENMFWYRQDPGLGLRLIYFSYDVKMKEKGDIPEGYSVSREKKERFSLILESASTNQTSMYLCASSLSGTARNEKLFFGSGTQLSVL.

This clone was picked up a small number of times. The gene calls are TRBV7-6 and TRBJ2-7; the match to TRBD2 covers 15 bases. The CDR3 is 16 amino acids. The V gene end was trimmed by 1 base and the J gene end by 4 bases; junction bases not matched to a gene: 2. The V gene's germline CDR1 is SGHVS and CDR2 FNYEAQ. In DNA, the CDR3 is TGTGCCAGCAGCTTAGTCGGACTAGCGGGAGGGTACGAGCAGTACTTC. It is translated as CASSLVGLAGGYEQYF. The variable domain in full, with the rest retrieved from reference TRBV7-6 and TRBJ2-7, is GAGVSQSPRYKVTKRGQDVALRCDPISGHVSLYWYRQALGQGPEFLTYFNYEAQQDKSGLPNDRFSAERPEGSISTLTIQRTEQRDSAMYRCASSLVGLAGGYEQYFGPGTRLTVT.

The gene calls are TRBV18 and TRBJ1-1; TRBD1 is a possible D gene (6 bases). Between the trimmed V and J ends, which lost 8 bases and 5 bases, there was a span of 15 bases. CDR1 and CDR2 (germline): KGHSH, LQKENI. The CDR3 consists of 13 residues. The CDR3 region has the DNA TGTGCCAGCCGGGCCACCCAGGGGACTGAAGCTTTCTTT. Amino acid sequence: CASRATQGTEAFF.

The chain uses TRBV6-1 and TRBJ2-7, with TRBD1 matching 9 bases. Germline CDR1 and CDR2: MNHNS and SASEGT. There are 13 residues in the CDR3. V lost 8 bases and J lost 6; bases outside the gene matches: 8. CDR3 amino acids: CASWDREGSEQYF. The CDR3 region has the DNA TGTGCCAGCTGGGACAGGGAAGGGTCCGAGCAGTACTTC.

J is TRBJ2-2 and V is TRBV19; 8 nucleotides line up with TRBD2. Germline V gives CDR1 LNHDA, CDR2 SQIVND (reference sequence). V lost 3 bases, J lost 5 bases, and 14 bases stayed unmatched. CDR3 size: 18 residues. CDR3 DNA sequence: TGTGCCAGTAGTATTCCCCAAGGAGTAGCGGGAAGAACCGGGGAGCTGTTTTTT. Amino acid sequence: CASSIPQGVAGRTGELFF.

The V and J genes are TRBV7-2 and TRBJ2-3; D is perhaps TRBD2 (7 bases). The CDR3 totals 16 residues. CDR1 and CDR2 from the germline V gene are SGHTA and FQGNSA. The V and J ends lost 1 base and 0 bases respectively, with 11 bases between them. Written as DNA, the CDR3 is TGTGCCAGCAGCTTAGTGTGGGGGGGCAGCACAGATACGCAGTATTTT. Protein: CASSLVWGGSTDTQYF. Complete variable domain (other parts from reference TRBV7-2 and TRBJ2-3): GAGVSQSPSNKVTEKGKDVELRCDPISGHTALYWYRQSLGQGLEFLIYFQGNSAPDKSGLPSDRFSAERTGGSVSTLTIQRTQQEDSAVYLCASSLVWGGSTDTQYFGPGTRLTVL.

V is TRBV27 and J is TRBJ1-5; D is possibly TRBD1 (5 bases). Per the germline V gene, CDR1 is MNHEY and CDR2 is SMNVEV (reference sequence). This CDR3 spans 13 amino acids. V lost 5 bases, J lost 8 bases, and 13 bases lay in between. Here the CDR3 DNA reads TGTGCCAGCAGTCAGCTCCGGGGGGAGCCCCAGCATTTT. Translated, it gives CASSQLRGEPQHF.

The chain joins TRBV10-3 to TRBJ2-2; 9 bases agree with TRBD2. CDR1 and CDR2 from the germline V gene are ENHRY and SYGVKD. CDR3 size: 14 residues. J gave up 5 bases and V 5 bases, and 3 bases lay outside the gene matches. The CDR3 DNA reads as TGTGCCATCAGTTTAGCGGGAGCGACCGGGGAGCTGTTTTTT. Translation gives CAISLAGATGELFF.

The chain has TRBV28 and TRBJ2-7; D is perhaps TRBD1 (7 bases). The germline gives CDR1 MDHEN, CDR2 SYDVKM. Trimming shortened V by 6 bases and J by 7 bases, and 16 bases separated the two germline ends. This CDR3 spans 13 amino acids. CDR3 bases: TGTGCCAGCAGCGCAGGGGGGCTGGTTGAGCAGTACTTC. This translates into CASSAGGLVEQYF.

This clone appeared a single time. This chain joins TRBV19 and TRBJ1-5, with TRBD1 matching over 9 bases. The J segment lost 4 bases and the V segment lost 6 bases, leaving 4 bases of the junction unmatched. Per germline, CDR1 LNHDA and CDR2 SQIVND (reference sequence). This CDR3 has 14 amino acids. DNA for the CDR3: TGTGCCAGTAGACAGGGGGCAGGTAATCAGCCCCAGCATTTT. It encodes CASRQGAGNQPQHF.

The rearrangement links TRBV29-1 to TRBJ2-7; 11 nucleotides agree with TRBD1. V gave up 6 bases and J gave up 2 bases; unmatched junction bases: 3. This CDR3 has 13 residues. Germline V gene data show CDR1 as SQVTM and CDR2 as ANQGSEA. CDR3 bases: TGCAGCGTGGGGACAGGGGGGACCTACGAGCAGTACTTC. Its translation: CSVGTGGTYEQYF.

This clone was seen more than once but under ten times. V usage is TRBV5-1 and J usage is TRBJ1-1; D is undetermined. CDR3 length: 13 amino acids. Deletions cut 1 base from V and 1 base from J, with 5 bases between. Germline CDR1 and CDR2: SGHRS and YFSETQ. The CDR3 loop is CASSLLGNTEAFF. CDR3 DNA: TGCGCCAGCAGCTTGCTCGGGAACACTGAAGCTTTCTTT. The full variable domain, with the rest looked up from reference TRBV5-1 and TRBJ1-1, is KAGVTQTPRYLIKTRGQQVTLSCSPISGHRSVSWYQQTPGQGLQFLFEYFSETQRNKGNFPGRFSGRQFSNSRSEMNVSTLELGDSALYLCASSLLGNTEAFFGQGTRLTVV.

J is TRBJ1-5 and V is TRBV27; D is undetermined. Trimming shortened V by 1 base and J by 5 bases, and 9 bases separated the two germline ends. The CDR3 loop spans 14 amino acids. Germline CDR1 reads MNHEY; CDR2 reads SMNVEV (reference sequence). In nucleotides, the CDR3 is TGTGCCAGCAGTTTATTCGGGGTCCATCAGCCCCAGCATTTT. Protein sequence: CASSLFGVHQPQHF.

This chain links TRBV5-4 with TRBJ2-7, with 9 bases matching TRBD2. V shed 0 bases and J 7 bases; nucleotides not matched to a gene: 8. CDR1 and CDR2 (germline): SGHNT, YYREEE (reference sequence). CDR3 length: 15 residues. The CDR3: CASSLVREGRREQYF. The CDR3, as DNA: TGTGCCAGCAGCTTGGTGCGGGAGGGCCGGAGGGAGCAGTACTTC. Looking up the rest from reference TRBV5-4 and TRBJ2-7 gives the full variable domain: ETGVTQSPTHLIKTRGQQVTLRCSSQSGHNTVSWYQQALGQGPQFIFQYYREEENGRGNFPPRFSGLQFPNYSSELNVNALELDDSALYLCASSLVREGRREQYFGPGTRLTVT.